The 8 T cell receptor beta chains given below trace back to one sample, sequenced in a study of blood T cell repertoires in COVID-19. Sequencing used immunoSEQ multiplex PCR; TCRdb keeps in-frame clones, though not all of them. The table shows about 170,000 clones, with approximately 83% occurring only once. The sample consisted of peripheral blood. The source of these receptors is a human donor with acute or convalescent COVID-19. The donor label of this sample is uncertain.

The count of this clone is one. This rearrangement joins TRBV5-6 to TRBJ2-3, with 9 bases identical to TRBD2. Germline V CDR1 and CDR2: SGHDT, YYEEEE. The CDR3 is made up of 16 amino acids. J was trimmed by 4 bases and V by 1 base; bases with no gene match: 7. CDR3 loop: CASSLRSGRRSDTQYF. Here the CDR3 DNA reads TGTGCCAGCAGCTTGCGGAGCGGGAGGAGGTCAGATACGCAGTATTTT.

This clone has a single count. The V call is TRBV20-1, the J call TRBJ2-1, with 10 bases fitting TRBD2. CDR1 is DFQATT, CDR2 SNEGSKA, per germline (reference sequence). CDR3 size: 16 residues. V shed 3 bases, J shed 7 bases, and the junction held 12 bases outside the gene matches. CDR3 DNA: TGCAGTGCTAGTCCCCGGACTAGCGGAGGAAGAAATGAGCAGTTCTTC. It yields the protein CSASPRTSGGRNEQFF.

The chain couples TRBV30 to TRBJ1-3, with TRBD1 matching 7 bases. The CDR3 is 14 amino acids. CDR1 is GTSNPN, CDR2 SVGIG, per germline (reference sequence). With 1 base clipped from V and 0 bases from J, the junction kept 0 bases outside the gene matches. The CDR3 spells CAWSGTGSGNTIYF. The CDR3, as DNA: TGTGCCTGGAGTGGGACAGGCTCTGGAAACACCATATATTTT. Drawing the rest from reference TRBV30 and TRBJ1-3, the complete variable domain is SQTIHQWPATLVQPVGSPLSLECTVEGTSNPNLYWYRQAAGRGLQLLFYSVGIGQISSEVPQNLSASRPQDRQFILSSKKLLLSDSGFYLCAWSGTGSGNTIYFGEGSWLTVV.

This chain uses TRBV3-1 (or the pseudogene TRBV3-2) with TRBJ2-2; D perhaps matches TRBD1 (6 bases). CDR1 is LGHDT, CDR2 YNNKEL, per germline (reference sequence). CDR3 length: 14 residues. V dropped 3 bases and J dropped 4 bases, with 9 bases sitting between them. DNA of the CDR3: TGTGCCAGCAGCCAGGACAGATTCACCGGGGAGCTGTTTTTT. Residues: CASSQDRFTGELFF.

The chain links TRBV24-1 to TRBJ2-2; D might be TRBD1 (5 bases). CDR1 is KGHDR, CDR2 SFDVKD, per germline. V shed 3 bases and J shed 6 bases, with 16 bases lying between them. The length of the CDR3 is 16 residues. The CDR3 coding sequence is TGTGCCACCAGTGATGGGTTAAGTAGGGGTTCCGGGGAGCTGTTTTTT. It codes for CATSDGLSRGSGELFF.

The chain links TRBV7-9 to TRBJ2-5, with 7 positions matching TRBD1. V was clipped by 2 bases and J by 5 bases; unmatched bases: 5. CDR1 and CDR2 (germline): SEHNR, FQNEAQ (reference sequence). This CDR3 has 14 residues. In DNA form, the CDR3 reads TGTGCCAGCAGCTTACGCGACAGGGCGGAGACCCAGTACTTC. Its translation is CASSLRDRAETQYF.

The chain recombines TRBV3-1 (or the pseudogene TRBV3-2) with TRBJ2-3, with D possibly TRBD2 on 5 matching bases. This CDR3 has 14 amino acids. V lost 4 bases and J lost 1, with 9 bases in between. The germline CDR1 and CDR2 sequences are LGHDT and YNNKEL (reference sequence). CDR3 DNA: TGTGCCAGCAGCCCTAGCCTCGGCACAGATACGCAGTATTTT. As protein: CASSPSLGTDTQYF.

This chain uses TRBV12-5 with TRBJ1-1; tentative D call: TRBD1 (6 bases). The CDR3 has 16 residues. The ends were cut back, 0 bases at V and 4 bases at J, with 15 bases in the middle. Looked up from germline, CDR1 is LGHNT and CDR2 is FRNRAP. CDR3 amino acids: CASGLVGGSGSTEAFF. CDR3 sequence (DNA): TGTGCTAGTGGTTTGGTAGGGGGATCGGGGAGCACTGAAGCTTTCTTT.